This T cell receptor (beta chain) emerged from a study of T-cell reconstitution after alpha-beta-depleted transplantation in children. It was with unique molecular identifiers that the TCRbeta library was prepared. TCRdb re-called the PCR reads through MiXCR, storing one row per CDR3 protein. The sample lists approximately 650,000 distinct CDR3 sequences, under 15% seen once, with 0.79% in the top ten. This clonotype showed up many times. Germline V gene lookup returns CDR1 SEHNR and CDR2 FQNEAQ (reference sequence). The CDR3 has 13 amino acids. V was pared by 8 bases and J by 2 bases, with 12 bases between.

The chain links TRBV7-9 to TRBJ1-1; no reliable D call. The TCR comes from a girl aged 2 to 9 with congenital amegakaryocytic thrombocytopenia, due to receive a stem cell transplant. Sequenced material: PBMCs, taken before TCRalphabeta/CD19-depleted stem cell transplant. CDR3 sequence reads: CASRPMDNTEAFF. As DNA, the CDR3 is TGTGCCAGCCGCCCAATGGATAACACTGAAGCTTTCTTT.